This TCR beta chain was recovered during a study of blood T cell repertoires in COVID-19. On the study more broadly: Acute and convalescent COVID-19 specimens originated in the United States, Italy and Spain.

This clone was seen once. In the source study's methods: Amplified reference gene primers provided the basis for estimating nucleated cell counts. This table comes from immunoSEQ multiplex PCR, and its TCRdb copy is limited to in-frame clones, with some not included. The V and J calls and clone size are taken from that table; D and trimming were inferred from the DNA. Of 390,000 or so clones detected, approximately 88% appear once; the ten largest clones hold 3%. The germline V and J ends were trimmed by 4 bases and 3 bases, with 16 bases remaining between them. The germline V gene encodes CDR1 MNHEY and CDR2 SVGAGI. The CDR3 length is 16 residues. Followed over time, Seattle patients had been enrolled while infection was active.

The V call is TRBV6-5, the J call TRBJ2-1, with D maybe TRBD1 (6 bases). The sequence was obtained from a woman aged 25 to 39 with COVID-19, enrolled during active disease. Specimen: peripheral blood. For the CDR3, the DNA is TGTGCCAGCAGTTCCTATCTCACAGGGTTCTACAATGAGCAGTTCTTC. Protein product: CASSSYLTGFYNEQFF.